The 17 T cell receptor beta chains in this list originate from one sample, sequenced in a study of cytomegalovirus exposure and HLA in healthy donors. PCR involved 60 Vbeta and 13 Jbeta primers. Here immunoSEQ multiplex PCR was the method, and the copy in TCRdb shows in-frame clones only, minus some. The sample has around 150,000 clones, roughly 80% seen once; the top ten hold more than 4%. Material: PBMCs. Receptors were obtained from a male donor in good health and CMV-seronegative.

J is TRBJ2-5 and V is TRBV5-1; possible D gene TRBD1, 5 bases. The end of the DNA is better explained by TRBJ2-7, so the J call may be wrong. The CDR3 consists of 12 residues. Germline V gene sequence: CDR1 SGHRS, CDR2 YFSETQ. This CDR3 is CASSLGGHEQYF. The CDR3 DNA reads as TGCGCCAGCAGCTTGGGGGGCCACGAGCAGTACTTC.

The chain is built from TRBV12-5 and TRBJ1-2; possible D gene TRBD1, 5 bases. V was shortened by 0 bases and J by 8 bases, with 19 bases between the two germline ends. Looked up from germline, CDR1 is LGHNT and CDR2 is FRNRAP. CDR3 length equals 16 residues. The CDR3, as DNA: TGTGCTAGTGGTTTGGTACGGATAGGGACTGCTGGAGGCTACACCTTC. This translates into CASGLVRIGTAGGYTF.

CDR3 amino acids: CASSLTSGRAGTDTQYF. The CDR3 DNA follows: TGTGCCAGCAGCTTAACTAGCGGGAGGGCCGGCACAGATACGCAGTATTTT. The chain uses TRBV7-9 and TRBJ2-3, with 13 bases matching TRBD2. There are 17 residues in the CDR3. V lost 2 bases and J lost 1; bases outside the gene matches: 3. CDR1 and CDR2 from the germline V gene are SEHNR and FQNEAQ (reference sequence).

The count of this clone is one. The V gene is TRBV28, the J gene TRBJ1-4; D gene ambiguous. The germline gives CDR1 MDHEN, CDR2 SYDVKM. The CDR3 is 14 amino acids. V was clipped by 2 bases and J by 8 bases, with 12 bases between them. The CDR3 here is CASSLLQAGEKLFF. DNA of the CDR3: TGTGCCAGCAGTTTACTCCAGGCTGGGGAAAAACTGTTTTTT.

This clone has only one observation. CDR3 loop: CASRGRAPYEQYF. DNA for the CDR3: TGTGCCAGCAGAGGGAGGGCACCCTACGAGCAGTACTTC. The chain uses TRBV2 and TRBJ2-7, with TRBD2 matching over 7 bases. In germline, CDR1 is SNHLY, CDR2 FYNNEI. CDR3 length equals 13 residues. J lost 2 bases, V lost 6 bases, and 4 bases had no gene match.

The chain employs TRBV18 and TRBJ1-4; maybe TRBD1 (5 bases). Germline V gene data show CDR1 as KGHSH and CDR2 as LQKENI. The germline V and J ends were trimmed by 3 bases and 5 bases, with 13 bases remaining between them. This CDR3 has 15 residues. The CDR3 coding sequence is TGTGCCAGCTCACCGCGGGGCAACTCGAATGAAAAACTGTTTTTT. This codes for CASSPRGNSNEKLFF.

This chain uses TRBV4-1 with TRBJ2-1; D remains unclear. CDR3 length: 13 amino acids. CDR1 is MGHRA and CDR2 is YSYEKL in the germline V gene. The germline V and J ends were trimmed by 0 bases and 9 bases, with 9 bases remaining between them. In nucleotides, the CDR3 is TGCGCCAGCAGCCAAGATTTGGAGAGTGAGCAGTTCTTC. This sequence encodes CASSQDLESEQFF.

The gene calls are TRBV29-1 and TRBJ1-2; 10 bases map to TRBD1. Per the germline V gene, CDR1 is SQVTM and CDR2 is ANQGSEA. The CDR3 consists of 17 residues. Trimming removed 1 base from V and 0 bases from J; junction bases left unmatched: 8. The CDR3 region is CSVEGGQGEGANYGYTF. The CDR3, as DNA: TGCAGCGTTGAAGGAGGACAGGGGGAAGGGGCTAACTATGGCTACACCTTC.

The V gene is TRBV19, the J gene TRBJ2-7, with D tentatively TRBD1 (6 bases). In germline, CDR1 is LNHDA, CDR2 SQIVND (reference sequence). Trimming stripped 9 bases from V and 6 bases from J, with 24 bases between. The CDR3 extends over 15 amino acids. For the CDR3, the DNA is TGTGCCAGCAGCCCTGAGGGCAGGGGCCCGCCCGAGCAGTACTTC. It encodes CASSPEGRGPPEQYF.

The chain has TRBV7-3 and TRBJ2-3; TRBD2 matches at 11 bases. Germline V gene sequence: CDR1 SGHTA, CDR2 FQGTGA. The CDR3 runs to 16 residues. V dropped 5 bases and J dropped 2; count of bases not matched to a gene: 6. In nucleotides, the CDR3 is TGTGCCAGCAGCCTTGGGACTAGCGGATACACAGATACGCAGTATTTT. This codes for CASSLGTSGYTDTQYF.

The gene calls are TRBV7-9 and TRBJ2-6, with D possibly TRBD2 on 5 matching bases. From germline, CDR1 is SEHNR and CDR2 FQNEAQ (reference sequence). CDR3 length: 17 amino acids. V lost 3 bases and J 2 bases, leaving 14 bases between the germline ends. The CDR3 protein is CASSLRTPKAGANVLTF. In DNA form, the CDR3 reads TGTGCCAGCAGCTTGCGGACTCCCAAAGCTGGGGCCAACGTCCTGACTTTC.

The chain uses TRBV5-1 and TRBJ1-1; D may be TRBD1 (5 bases). CDR1 SGHRS and CDR2 YFSETQ come from the germline V gene. The germline V and J ends were trimmed by 4 bases and 1 base, with 14 bases remaining between them. The CDR3 covers 15 residues. The chain's CDR3 is CASSPAGHSNTEAFF. CDR3 coding DNA: TGCGCCAGCAGCCCGGCCGGACATTCGAACACTGAAGCTTTCTTT.

The chain links TRBV5-6 to TRBJ2-1; 8 nucleotides agree with TRBD1. In germline, CDR1 is SGHDT, CDR2 YYEEEE. The CDR3 is made up of 15 amino acids. Trimming at V came to 3 bases and at J to 6 bases, leaving 8 bases not matched to a gene. CDR3 amino acids: CASSSGQGSFNEQFF. CDR3 coding DNA: TGTGCCAGCAGCTCTGGACAGGGCAGTTTCAATGAGCAGTTCTTC.

The CDR3 DNA is TGTGCCAGCAGCTTAGTCCTAGCACCCTATGGTGAGCAGTTCTTC. Its protein product is CASSLVLAPYGEQFF. The chain carries TRBV11-2 and TRBJ2-1, with a possible D match to TRBD2 (5 bases). The CDR3 has 15 amino acids. The germline V gene encodes CDR1 SGHAT and CDR2 FQNNGV. V dropped 1 base and J dropped 9 bases, with 16 bases sitting between them.

This chain links TRBV18 with TRBJ2-3, with 8 bases that match TRBD2. Trimming cost V 4 bases and J 1 base; bases outside gene matches: 4. CDR1 is KGHSH and CDR2 is LQKENI in the germline V gene. The CDR3 runs to 15 residues. The CDR3, as DNA: TGTGCCAGCTCACAGCGGGAGCTGGGCACAGATACGCAGTATTTT. This codes for CASSQRELGTDTQYF. Full variable domain (outside the CDR3, taken from reference TRBV18 and TRBJ2-3): NAGVMQNPRHLVRRRGQEARLRCSPMKGHSHVYWYRQLPEEGLKFMVYLQKENIIDESGMPKERFSAEFPKEGPSILRIQQVVRGDSAAYFCASSQRELGTDTQYFGPGTRLTVL.

V usage is TRBV19 and J usage is TRBJ2-7; D possibly corresponds to TRBD2 (5 bases). The V end lost 5 bases, the J end lost 3 bases, and 17 bases lay between the germline ends. Germline V gene data show CDR1 as LNHDA and CDR2 as SQIVND (reference sequence). The CDR3 contains 15 residues. As DNA, the CDR3 is TGTGCCAGTAGTCCGACGGTAGGGAGAGACTACGAGCAGTACTTC. This translates into CASSPTVGRDYEQYF.

A few counts support this clone. The chain has TRBV11-3 and TRBJ1-1; 7 bases are a match to TRBD1. Per germline, CDR1 SGHNT and CDR2 YENEEA. J gave up 5 bases and V 4 bases, and 1 base lay outside the gene matches. The CDR3 spans 12 residues. CDR3 in amino acids: CASSSRGTEAFF. The CDR3 nucleotides read TGTGCCAGCAGCTCCAGGGGGACTGAAGCTTTCTTT.